This is a list of T cell receptor beta chains from one sample in a study of CD8+ T cells in alopecia areata. Libraries were prepared by immunoSEQ multiplex PCR; TCRdb keeps only in-frame clonotypes and omits some of them. This sample yields over 200,000 clones, of which about 60% are seen a single time; approximately 0.45% belongs to the top ten. The sequences come from CD4+ T cells sorted from blood, collected at week 0. The receptor source for this set is a human donor with alopecia areata. The CDR3 runs from the conserved cysteine through the conserved F or W. The order of the fields is D gene, V gene, clone size, J gene, CDR3 length, CDR3 protein, CDR3 DNA. The D gene is left open where the match is weak. Not every row has a clone size; where given, it reads once, few, many or a size class.

d_gene: -
v_gene: TRBV6-5
abundance: once
j_gene: TRBJ2-7
len: 15
CDR3aa: CASSYSLGQPYEQYF
CDR3nt: TGTGCCAGCAGTTACTCGCTCGGACAGCCCTACGAGCAGTACTTC

d_gene: -
v_gene: TRBV6-5
abundance: -
j_gene: TRBJ1-1
len: 13
CDR3aa: CASSYTGLPEAFF
CDR3nt: TGTGCCAGCAGTTACACAGGGTTACCTGAAGCTTTCTTT

d_gene: TRBD2
v_gene: TRBV9
abundance: -
j_gene: TRBJ2-7
len: 17
CDR3aa: CASSPRGSGSLPYEQYF
CDR3nt: TGTGCCAGCAGCCCTCGGGGTAGCGGGAGTTTACCCTACGAGCAGTACTTC

d_gene: -
v_gene: TRBV2
abundance: -
j_gene: TRBJ2-7
len: 14
CDR3aa: CASRTLQGPYEQYF
CDR3nt: TGTGCCAGCAGGACTTTACAGGGCCCCTACGAGCAGTACTTC

d_gene: -
v_gene: TRBV29-1
abundance: -
j_gene: TRBJ1-1
len: 13
CDR3aa: CSAKGDTNTEAFF
CDR3nt: TGCAGCGCTAAGGGGGACACAAACACTGAAGCTTTCTTT

d_gene: -
v_gene: TRBV29-1
abundance: -
j_gene: TRBJ2-7
len: 12
CDR3aa: CSASTPSYEQYF
CDR3nt: TGCAGCGCCTCGACCCCGAGCTACGAGCAGTACTTC

d_gene: TRBD2
v_gene: TRBV5-4
abundance: -
j_gene: TRBJ2-1
len: 17
CDR3aa: CASSLALIAGGEHEQFF
CDR3nt: TGTGCCAGCAGCTTGGCGTTGATAGCGGGAGGTGAACATGAGCAGTTCTTC

d_gene: -
v_gene: TRBV30
abundance: -
j_gene: TRBJ2-7
len: 14
CDR3aa: CAWSVPHRNYEQYF
CDR3nt: TGTGCCTGGAGTGTCCCCCACAGGAACTACGAGCAGTACTTC

d_gene: -
v_gene: TRBV25-1
abundance: few
j_gene: TRBJ2-6
len: 17
CDR3aa: CASSESAGRSGANVLTF
CDR3nt: TGTGCCAGCAGTGAATCGGCAGGTCGCTCTGGGGCCAACGTCCTGACTTTC

d_gene: -
v_gene: TRBV5-1
abundance: -
j_gene: TRBJ2-6
len: 15
CDR3aa: CASSLDGSGANVLTF
CDR3nt: TGCGCCAGCAGCTTGGATGGCTCTGGGGCCAACGTCCTGACTTTC

d_gene: TRBD1
v_gene: TRBV5-1
abundance: -
j_gene: TRBJ2-7
len: 17
CDR3aa: CASSLVPTGIKTYEQYF
CDR3nt: TGCGCCAGCAGCTTGGTCCCGACAGGGATAAAGACCTACGAGCAGTACTTC

d_gene: TRBD1
v_gene: TRBV7-9
abundance: -
j_gene: TRBJ2-7
len: 14
CDR3aa: CASRTERGLYEQYF
CDR3nt: TGTGCCAGCAGAACCGAGAGGGGGCTCTACGAGCAGTACTTC

d_gene: TRBD1
v_gene: TRBV19
abundance: few
j_gene: TRBJ2-1
len: 16
CDR3aa: CASRNSGTGNYNEQFF
CDR3nt: TGTGCCAGTAGAAACTCCGGGACAGGGAACTACAATGAGCAGTTCTTC

d_gene: TRBD2
v_gene: TRBV30
abundance: few
j_gene: TRBJ2-1
len: 15
CDR3aa: CAWRARLAGEVEQFF
CDR3nt: TGTGCCTGGAGAGCCAGACTAGCGGGAGAGGTTGAGCAGTTCTTC

d_gene: -
v_gene: TRBV4-2
abundance: -
j_gene: TRBJ1-2
len: 12
CDR3aa: CASSQETWGYTF
CDR3nt: TGTGCCAGCAGCCAAGAGACTTGGGGCTACACCTTC

d_gene: -
v_gene: TRBV7-9
abundance: -
j_gene: TRBJ1-2
len: 16
CDR3aa: CASSLGTPNIGYGYTF
CDR3nt: TGTGCCAGCAGCTTAGGTACACCAAACATCGGCTATGGCTACACCTTC

d_gene: -
v_gene: TRBV9
abundance: -
j_gene: TRBJ2-5
len: 15
CDR3aa: CASSIGSGIAETQYF
CDR3nt: TGTGCCAGCAGCATCGGCTCAGGGATAGCCGAGACCCAGTACTTC

d_gene: -
v_gene: TRBV2
abundance: -
j_gene: TRBJ2-5
len: 11
CDR3aa: CASSDTETQYF
CDR3nt: TGTGCCAGCAGTGATACGGAGACCCAGTACTTC

d_gene: -
v_gene: TRBV4-1
abundance: -
j_gene: TRBJ2-7
len: 14
CDR3aa: CASSQEAAGAEQYF
CDR3nt: TGCGCCAGCAGCCAAGAGGCCGCGGGGGCCGAGCAGTACTTC

d_gene: TRBD2
v_gene: TRBV18
abundance: -
j_gene: TRBJ2-2
len: 16
CDR3aa: CASSPSQGGSTGELFF
CDR3nt: TGTGCCAGCTCACCATCGCAGGGAGGGAGCACCGGGGAGCTGTTTTTT

d_gene: TRBD1
v_gene: TRBV6-1
abundance: -
j_gene: TRBJ2-3
len: 15
CDR3aa: CASRKVGQGRDTQYF
CDR3nt: TGTGCCAGCCGAAAGGTTGGACAGGGGCGAGATACGCAGTATTTT

d_gene: -
v_gene: TRBV27
abundance: few
j_gene: TRBJ1-5
len: 13
CDR3aa: CATREFSNQPQHF
CDR3nt: TGTGCCACCAGGGAATTTAGCAATCAGCCCCAGCATTTT

d_gene: -
v_gene: TRBV5-1
abundance: -
j_gene: TRBJ2-1
len: 17
CDR3aa: CASSLDFSGLTYNEQFF
CDR3nt: TGCGCCAGCAGCTTGGATTTTTCGGGCTTAACTTACAATGAGCAGTTCTTC

d_gene: -
v_gene: TRBV6-5
abundance: -
j_gene: TRBJ2-1
len: 15
CDR3aa: CASSSNLQGYNEQFF
CDR3nt: TGTGCCAGCAGTTCCAATCTACAGGGCTACAATGAGCAGTTCTTC

d_gene: -
v_gene: TRBV2
abundance: few
j_gene: TRBJ2-2
len: 13
CDR3aa: CASRRENTGELFF
CDR3nt: TGTGCCAGCAGGCGGGAGAACACCGGGGAGCTGTTTTTT

d_gene: -
v_gene: TRBV5-1
abundance: -
j_gene: TRBJ2-5
len: 15
CDR3aa: CASSSLGQLQETQYF
CDR3nt: TGCGCCAGCAGCTCCTTAGGGCAGCTCCAAGAGACCCAGTACTTC